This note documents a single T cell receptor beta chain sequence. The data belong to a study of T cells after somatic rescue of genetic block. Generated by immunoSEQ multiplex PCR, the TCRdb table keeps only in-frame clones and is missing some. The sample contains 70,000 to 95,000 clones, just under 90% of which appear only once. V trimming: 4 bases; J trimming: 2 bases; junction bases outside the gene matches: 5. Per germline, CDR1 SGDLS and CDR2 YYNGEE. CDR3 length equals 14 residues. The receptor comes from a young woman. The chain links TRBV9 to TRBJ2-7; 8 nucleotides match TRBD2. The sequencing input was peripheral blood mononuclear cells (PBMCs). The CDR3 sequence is CASSRGGEAYEQYF. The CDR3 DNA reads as TGTGCCAGCAGCCGGGGGGGAGAAGCCTACGAGCAGTACTTC.